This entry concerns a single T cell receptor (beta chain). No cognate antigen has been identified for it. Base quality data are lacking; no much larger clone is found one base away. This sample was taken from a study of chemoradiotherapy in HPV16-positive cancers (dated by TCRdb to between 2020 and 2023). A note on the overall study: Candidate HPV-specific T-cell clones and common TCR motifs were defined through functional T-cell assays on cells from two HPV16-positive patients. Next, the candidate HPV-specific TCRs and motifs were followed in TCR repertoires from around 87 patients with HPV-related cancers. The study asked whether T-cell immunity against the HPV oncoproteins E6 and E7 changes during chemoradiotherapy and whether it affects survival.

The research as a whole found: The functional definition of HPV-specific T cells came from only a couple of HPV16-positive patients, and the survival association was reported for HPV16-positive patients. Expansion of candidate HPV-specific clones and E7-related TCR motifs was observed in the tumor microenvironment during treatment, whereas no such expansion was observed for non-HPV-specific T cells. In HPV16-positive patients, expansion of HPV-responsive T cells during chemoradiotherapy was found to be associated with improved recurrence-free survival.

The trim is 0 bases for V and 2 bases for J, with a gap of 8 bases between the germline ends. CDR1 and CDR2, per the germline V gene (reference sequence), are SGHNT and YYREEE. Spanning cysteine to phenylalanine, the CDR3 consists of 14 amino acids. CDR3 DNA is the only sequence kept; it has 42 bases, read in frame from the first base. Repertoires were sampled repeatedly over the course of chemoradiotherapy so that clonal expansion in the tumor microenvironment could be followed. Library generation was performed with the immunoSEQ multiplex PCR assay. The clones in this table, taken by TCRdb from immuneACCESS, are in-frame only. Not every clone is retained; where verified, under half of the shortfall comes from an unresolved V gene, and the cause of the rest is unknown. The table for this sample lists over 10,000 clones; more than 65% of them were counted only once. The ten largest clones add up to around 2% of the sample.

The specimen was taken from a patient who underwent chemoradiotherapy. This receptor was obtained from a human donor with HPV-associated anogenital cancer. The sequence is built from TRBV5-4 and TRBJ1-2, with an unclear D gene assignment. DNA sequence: TGTGCCAGCAGCTTGGACGGAGAGAACTATGGCTACACCTTC. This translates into CASSLDGENYGYTF.